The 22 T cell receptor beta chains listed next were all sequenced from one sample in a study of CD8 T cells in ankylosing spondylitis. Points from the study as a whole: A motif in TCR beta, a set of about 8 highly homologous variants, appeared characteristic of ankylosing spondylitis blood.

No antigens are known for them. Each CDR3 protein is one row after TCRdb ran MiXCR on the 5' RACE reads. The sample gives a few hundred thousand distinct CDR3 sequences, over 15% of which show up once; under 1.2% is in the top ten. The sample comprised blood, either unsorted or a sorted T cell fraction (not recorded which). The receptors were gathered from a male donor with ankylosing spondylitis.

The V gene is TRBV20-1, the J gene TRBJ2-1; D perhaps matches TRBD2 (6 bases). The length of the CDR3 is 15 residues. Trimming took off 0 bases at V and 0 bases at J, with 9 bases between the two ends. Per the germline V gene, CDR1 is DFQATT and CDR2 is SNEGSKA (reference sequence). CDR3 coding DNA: TGCAGTGCTAGAGAAGGGAGGAGCTCCTACAATGAGCAGTTCTTC. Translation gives CSAREGRSSYNEQFF.

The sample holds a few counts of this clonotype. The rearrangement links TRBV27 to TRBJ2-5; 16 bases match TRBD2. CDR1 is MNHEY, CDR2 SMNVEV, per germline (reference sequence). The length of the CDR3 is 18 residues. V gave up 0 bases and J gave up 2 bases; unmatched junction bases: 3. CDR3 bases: TGTGCCAGCAGTTTATCGGGACTAGCGGGAGGGCTGCAAGAGACCCAGTACTTC. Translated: CASSLSGLAGGLQETQYF.

CDR3 nucleotides: TGTGCCAGCAGTTTACGGGACATTCGAGAGCTTTATGGCTACACCTTC. Its protein product is CASSLRDIRELYGYTF. The chain combines TRBV28 with TRBJ1-2; weak D call: TRBD1 (6 bases). From germline, CDR1 is MDHEN and CDR2 SYDVKM. This CDR3 region has 16 residues. Trimming took 2 bases from V and 5 from J, leaving 18 bases between them.

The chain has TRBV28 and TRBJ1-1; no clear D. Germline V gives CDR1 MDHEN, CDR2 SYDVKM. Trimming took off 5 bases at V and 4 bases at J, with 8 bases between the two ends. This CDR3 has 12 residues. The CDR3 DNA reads TGTGCCAGCAGTGCCCTAATCACTGAAGCTTTCTTT. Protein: CASSALITEAFF.

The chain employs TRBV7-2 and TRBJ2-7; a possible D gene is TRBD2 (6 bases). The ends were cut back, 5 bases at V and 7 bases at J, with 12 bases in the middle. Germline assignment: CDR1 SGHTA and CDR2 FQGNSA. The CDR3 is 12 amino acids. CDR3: CASSLGGLEQYF. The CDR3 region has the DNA TGTGCCAGCAGCCTCGGGGGTCTGGAGCAGTACTTC.

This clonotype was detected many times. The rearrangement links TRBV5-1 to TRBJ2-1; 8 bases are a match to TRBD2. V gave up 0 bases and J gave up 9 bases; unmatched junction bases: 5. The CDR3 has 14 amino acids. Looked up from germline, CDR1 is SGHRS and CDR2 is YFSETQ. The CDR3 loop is CASSLAGLALEQFF. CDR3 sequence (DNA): TGCGCCAGCAGCTTGGCCGGACTAGCCCTTGAGCAGTTCTTC.

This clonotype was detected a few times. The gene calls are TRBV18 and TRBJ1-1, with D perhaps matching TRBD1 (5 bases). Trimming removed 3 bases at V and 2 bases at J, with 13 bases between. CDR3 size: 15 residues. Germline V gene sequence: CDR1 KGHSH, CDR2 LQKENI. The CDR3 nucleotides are TGTGCCAGCTCACCGAGCCAGGGCGCCAACACTGAAGCTTTCTTT. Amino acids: CASSPSQGANTEAFF.

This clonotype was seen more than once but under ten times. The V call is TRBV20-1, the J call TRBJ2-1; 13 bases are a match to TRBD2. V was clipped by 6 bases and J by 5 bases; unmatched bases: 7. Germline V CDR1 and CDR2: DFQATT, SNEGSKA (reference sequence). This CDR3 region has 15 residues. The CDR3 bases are TGCAGTGCCACCGGACTAGCGGGAGTCCACAATGAGCAGTTCTTC. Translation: CSATGLAGVHNEQFF.

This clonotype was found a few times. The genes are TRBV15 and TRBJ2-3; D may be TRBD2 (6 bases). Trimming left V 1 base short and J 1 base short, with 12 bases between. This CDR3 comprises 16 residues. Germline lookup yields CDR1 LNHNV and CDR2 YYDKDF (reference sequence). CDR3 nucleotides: TGTGCCACCAGCAGAGGGGCTAGCGTAGGCACAGATACGCAGTATTTT. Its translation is CATSRGASVGTDTQYF.

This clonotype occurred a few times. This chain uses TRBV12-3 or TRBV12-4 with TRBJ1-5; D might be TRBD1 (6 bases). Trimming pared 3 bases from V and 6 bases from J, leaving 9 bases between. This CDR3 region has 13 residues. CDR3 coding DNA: TGTGCCAGCAGTTTCAGGGGCACTCAGCCCCAGCATTTT. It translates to CASSFRGTQPQHF.

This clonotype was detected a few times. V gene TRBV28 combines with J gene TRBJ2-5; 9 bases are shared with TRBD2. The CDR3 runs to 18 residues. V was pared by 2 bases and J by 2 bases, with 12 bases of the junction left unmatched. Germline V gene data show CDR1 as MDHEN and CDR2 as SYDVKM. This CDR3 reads CASSLNRFPSGAQETQYF. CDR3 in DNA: TGTGCCAGCAGTTTAAATCGGTTTCCTAGCGGGGCGCAAGAGACCCAGTACTTC.

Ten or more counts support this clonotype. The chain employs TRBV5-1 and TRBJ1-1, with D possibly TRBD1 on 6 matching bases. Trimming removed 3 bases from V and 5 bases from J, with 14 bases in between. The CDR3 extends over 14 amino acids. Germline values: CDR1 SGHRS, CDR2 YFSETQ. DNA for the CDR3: TGCGCCAGCAGCTGGGGGGGGGCGAGGACTGAAGCTTTCTTT. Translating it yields CASSWGGARTEAFF.

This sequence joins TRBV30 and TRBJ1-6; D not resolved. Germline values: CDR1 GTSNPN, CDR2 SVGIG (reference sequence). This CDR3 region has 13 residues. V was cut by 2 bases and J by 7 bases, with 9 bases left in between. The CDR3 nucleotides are TGTGCCTGGAGTAGCGGGAGGAATTCACCCCTCCACTTT. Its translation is CAWSSGRNSPLHF.

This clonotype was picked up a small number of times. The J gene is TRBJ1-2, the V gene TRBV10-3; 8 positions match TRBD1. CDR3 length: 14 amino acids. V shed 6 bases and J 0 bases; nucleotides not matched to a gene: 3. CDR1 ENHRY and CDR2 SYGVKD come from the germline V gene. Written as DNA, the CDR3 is TGTGCCATCAGGGGGACAGGATCTAACTATGGCTACACCTTC. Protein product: CAIRGTGSNYGYTF.

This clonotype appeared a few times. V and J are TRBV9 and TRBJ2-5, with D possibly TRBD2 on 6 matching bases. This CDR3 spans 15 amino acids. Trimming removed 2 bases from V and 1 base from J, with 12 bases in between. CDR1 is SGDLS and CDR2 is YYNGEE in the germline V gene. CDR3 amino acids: CASSVGSGRQETQYF. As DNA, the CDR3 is TGTGCCAGCAGCGTGGGTAGCGGCCGCCAAGAGACCCAGTACTTC.

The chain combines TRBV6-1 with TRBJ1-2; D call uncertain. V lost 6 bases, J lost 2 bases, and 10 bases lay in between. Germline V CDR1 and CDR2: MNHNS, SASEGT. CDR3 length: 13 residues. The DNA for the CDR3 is TGTGCCAGCAGGGTCGACGAGAACTATGGCTACACCTTC. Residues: CASRVDENYGYTF.

The CDR3 loop is CAIMAAIAGGGNEQFF. CDR3 nucleotide sequence: TGTGCCATCATGGCGGCTATCGCCGGGGGGGGGAATGAGCAGTTCTTC. The V call is TRBV10-3, the J call TRBJ2-1, with TRBD2 matching over 8 bases. Unmatched junction bases numbered 15, after V lost 7 bases and J lost 7 bases. The CDR3 totals 16 residues. The germline V gene has CDR1 ENHRY and CDR2 SYGVKD.

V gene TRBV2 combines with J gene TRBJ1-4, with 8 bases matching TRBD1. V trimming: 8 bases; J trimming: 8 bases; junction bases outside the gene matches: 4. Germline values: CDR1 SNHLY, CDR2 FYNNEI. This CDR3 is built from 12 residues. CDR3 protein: CASDRGKEKLFF. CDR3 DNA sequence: TGTGCCAGCGACAGGGGAAAGGAAAAACTGTTTTTT.

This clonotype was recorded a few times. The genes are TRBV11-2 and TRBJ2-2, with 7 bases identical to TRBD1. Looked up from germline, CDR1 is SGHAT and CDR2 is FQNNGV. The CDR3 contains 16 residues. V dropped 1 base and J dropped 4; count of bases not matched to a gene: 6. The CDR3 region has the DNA TGTGCCAGCAGCTTAGGACAGGGCCTTGCCACCGGGGAGCTGTTTTTT. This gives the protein CASSLGQGLATGELFF.

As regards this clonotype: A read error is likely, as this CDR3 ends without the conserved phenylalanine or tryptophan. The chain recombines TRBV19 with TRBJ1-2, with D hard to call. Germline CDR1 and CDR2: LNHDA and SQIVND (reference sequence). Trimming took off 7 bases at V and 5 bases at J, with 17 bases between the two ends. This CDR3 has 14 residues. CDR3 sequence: CASNAPGRLYGYTS. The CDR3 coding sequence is TGTGCCAGTAACGCCCCCGGCCGCTTATATGGCTACACCTCC.

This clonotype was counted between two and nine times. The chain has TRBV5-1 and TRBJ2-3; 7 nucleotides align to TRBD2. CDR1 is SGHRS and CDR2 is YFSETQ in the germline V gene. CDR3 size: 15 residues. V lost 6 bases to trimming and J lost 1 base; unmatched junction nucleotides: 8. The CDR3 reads CASMLGLAGTDTQYF. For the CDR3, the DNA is TGCGCCAGCATGTTAGGGCTAGCGGGCACAGATACGCAGTATTTT.

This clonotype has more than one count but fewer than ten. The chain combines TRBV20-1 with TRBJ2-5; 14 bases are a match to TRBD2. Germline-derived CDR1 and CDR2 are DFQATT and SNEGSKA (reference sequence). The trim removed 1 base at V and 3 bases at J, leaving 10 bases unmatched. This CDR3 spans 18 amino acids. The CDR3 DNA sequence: TGCAGTGCTAGAGCCCCGTGGGGACTAGCGGGAGAGAAAGAGACCCAGTACTTC. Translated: CSARAPWGLAGEKETQYF.